This T cell receptor (beta chain) originates from a study of shared clonotypes between healthy human individuals. Notes on this clone: Antigen: not known.

Whole-study results and caveats: Clonotype sharing among the donors was expected to vary with sequencing depth.

Sequencing was performed with immunoSEQ multiplex PCR; in TCRdb, only in-frame clones are kept and a portion is missing. The sample holds about 460,000 clones, 77% seen once. Sequenced: PBMCs. The clonotype was recovered from a woman aged 40 to 50 in good health. Some clones in this sample may be carry-over from other donors' samples.

The DNA of the CDR3 is TGCGCCAGCAGCCAAGAAGGTAGCGGAGGGACCACAGATACGCAGTATTTT. As protein: CASSQEGSGGTTDTQYF. This chain uses TRBV4-1 with TRBJ2-3; D perhaps matches TRBD2 (6 bases). This CDR3 has 17 residues. The germline V gene encodes CDR1 MGHRA and CDR2 YSYEKL. Trimming took off 0 bases at V and 2 bases at J, with 15 bases between the two ends.